What follows is one TCR beta chain and its context. Its antigen is currently unknown. V was clipped by 6 bases and J by 3 bases; unmatched bases: 13. Germline V lookup: CDR1 SGHTA, CDR2 FQGNSA. The CDR3 runs to 17 residues. This entry is derived from a study of Graves' ophthalmopathy and Graves' hyperthyroidism. In the study overall: Before any treatment, peripheral blood was taken at the initial diagnosis. The study's findings and limits: Ophthalmopathy progression cases were predicted by the model with 70.59% sensitivity and approximately 76% specificity. Most thyroid-expanded clonotypes exceeding 0.001 frequency were also found in blood.

Beta-chain TCR CDR3 regions were amplified from RNA transcripts. The authors performed first-round RT-PCR with HTBI primers and then a second-round multiplex PCR. TCRdb itself ran the multiplex PCR reads through MiXCR, one entry per CDR3 protein. Among 650,000 to 900,000 distinct CDR3 sequences listed, 40% were seen once. The clonotype originates from an adult man with Graves' ophthalmopathy. V usage is TRBV7-2 and J usage is TRBJ1-2; 10 nucleotides agree with TRBD1. The specimen sequenced was peripheral blood. CDR3 coding DNA: TGTGCCAGCAGGAGCTCAGTCCGGGACAGGGGTTACTATGGCTACACCTTC. Amino acid sequence: CASRSSVRDRGYYGYTF.